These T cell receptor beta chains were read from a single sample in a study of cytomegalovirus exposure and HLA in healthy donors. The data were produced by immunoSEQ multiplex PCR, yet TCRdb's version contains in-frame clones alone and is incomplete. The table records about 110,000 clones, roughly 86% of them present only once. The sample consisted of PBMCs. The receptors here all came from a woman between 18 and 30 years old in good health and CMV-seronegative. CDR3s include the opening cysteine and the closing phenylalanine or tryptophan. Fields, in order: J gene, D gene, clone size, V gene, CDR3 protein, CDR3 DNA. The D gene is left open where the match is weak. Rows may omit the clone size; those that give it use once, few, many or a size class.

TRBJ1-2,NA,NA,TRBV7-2,CASSLAGGRALNYGYTF,TGTGCCAGCAGCTTAGCGGGGGGTAGGGCCCTGAACTATGGCTACACCTTC
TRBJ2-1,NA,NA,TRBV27,CASSPGGAGEQFF,TGTGCCAGCAGCCCAGGCGGGGCGGGAGAGCAGTTCTTC
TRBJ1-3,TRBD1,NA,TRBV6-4,CASRTGGNTIYF,TGTGCCAGCCGGACAGGGGGAAACACCATATATTTT
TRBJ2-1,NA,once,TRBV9,CASTSSGPYNEQFF,TGTGCCAGCACTTCAAGCGGGCCTTACAATGAGCAGTTCTTC
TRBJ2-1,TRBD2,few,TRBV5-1,CASSLVSGSGYNEQFF,TGCGCCAGCAGCTTGGTTAGCGGGAGTGGATACAATGAGCAGTTCTTC
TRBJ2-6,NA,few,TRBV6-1,CASSRGDGANVLTF,TGTGCCAGCAGCAGGGGTGACGGGGCCAACGTCCTGACTTTC
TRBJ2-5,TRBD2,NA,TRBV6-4,CASSRWGGETQYF,TGTGCCAGCAGCCGTTGGGGGGGAGAGACCCAGTACTTC
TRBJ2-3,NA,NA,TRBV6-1,CACGTDTQYF,TGTGCCTGCGGCACAGATACGCAGTATTTT
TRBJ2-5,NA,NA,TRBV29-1,CSAGRGTQETQYF,TGCAGCGCCGGCAGGGGCACCCAAGAGACCCAGTACTTC
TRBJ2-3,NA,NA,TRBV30,CAWSVYGGTRDTQYF,TGTGCCTGGAGTGTATACGGGGGTACAAGGGATACGCAGTATTTT
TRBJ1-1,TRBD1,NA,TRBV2,CASSDGQGREAFF,TGTGCCAGCAGTGACGGACAGGGCCGGGAAGCTTTCTTT
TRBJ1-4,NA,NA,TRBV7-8,CASSLDTLVAAEKLFF,TGTGCCAGCAGCTTAGATACTCTTGTAGCTGCTGAAAAACTGTTTTTT
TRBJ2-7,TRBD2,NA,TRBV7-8,CASSLGPSGSLYEQYF,TGTGCCAGCAGCTTAGGACCTAGCGGGAGTCTCTACGAGCAGTACTTC
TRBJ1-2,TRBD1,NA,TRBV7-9,CASSRGTGPDIDYGYTF,TGTGCCAGCAGCCGAGGGACAGGGCCTGATATAGACTATGGCTACACCTTC
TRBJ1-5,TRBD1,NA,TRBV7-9,CASSPGTGAGQPQHF,TGTGCCAGCAGCCCTGGAACAGGGGCAGGGCAGCCCCAGCATTTT
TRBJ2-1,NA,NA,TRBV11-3,CASSTTDINEQFF,TGTGCCAGCAGCACAACAGACATAAATGAGCAGTTCTTC
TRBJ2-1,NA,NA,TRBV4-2,CASSQDHPSYNEQFF,TGTGCCAGCAGCCAAGATCACCCTAGCTATAATGAGCAGTTCTTC
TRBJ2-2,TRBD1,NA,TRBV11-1,CASSFVGTGSFELFF,TGTGCCAGCAGCTTCGTTGGGACAGGGTCCTTTGAGCTGTTTTTT